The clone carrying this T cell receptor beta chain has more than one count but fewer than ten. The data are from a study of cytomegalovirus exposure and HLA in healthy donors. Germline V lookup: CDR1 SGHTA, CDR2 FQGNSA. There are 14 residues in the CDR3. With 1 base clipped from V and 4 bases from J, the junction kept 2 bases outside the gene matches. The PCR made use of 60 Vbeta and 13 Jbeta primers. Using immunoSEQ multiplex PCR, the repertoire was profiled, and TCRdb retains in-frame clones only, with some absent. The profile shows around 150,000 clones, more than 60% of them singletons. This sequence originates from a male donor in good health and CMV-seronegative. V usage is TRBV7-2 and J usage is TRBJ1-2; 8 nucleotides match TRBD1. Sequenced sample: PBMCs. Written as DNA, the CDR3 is TGTGCCAGCAGCTTAGGTGGACAGGGCTATGGCTACACCTTC. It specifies CASSLGGQGYGYTF.